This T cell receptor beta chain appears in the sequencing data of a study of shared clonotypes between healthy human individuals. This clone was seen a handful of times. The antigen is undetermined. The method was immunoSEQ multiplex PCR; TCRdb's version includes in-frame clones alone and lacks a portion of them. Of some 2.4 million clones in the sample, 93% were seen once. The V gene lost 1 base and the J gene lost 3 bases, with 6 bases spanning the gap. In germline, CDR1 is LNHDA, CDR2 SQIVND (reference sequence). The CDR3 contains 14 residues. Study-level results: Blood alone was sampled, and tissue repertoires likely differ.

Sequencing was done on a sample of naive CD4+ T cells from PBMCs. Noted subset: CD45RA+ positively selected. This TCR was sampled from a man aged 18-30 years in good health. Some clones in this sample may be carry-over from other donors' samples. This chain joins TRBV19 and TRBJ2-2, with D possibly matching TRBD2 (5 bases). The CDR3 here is CASSIGLYTGELFF. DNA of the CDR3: TGTGCCAGTAGTATAGGACTATACACCGGGGAGCTGTTTTTT.